These 27 T cell receptor beta chains were sequenced from one sample in a study of T-cell memory formation after mild COVID-19. From the 5' RACE reads, TCRdb called clonotypes with MiXCR, one entry per CDR3 protein. The table includes about 350,000 distinct CDR3 sequences, roughly 13% detected once. The sample was PBMCs or a T cell subset sorted from them (not recorded which). The receptor source for this set is a man aged 18-30 years who had mild COVID-19 (a few samples of this study predate the infection). Cell type and time point are not known.

The CDR3 DNA sequence: TGTGCCAGCAGCGCCGGGACTAGTTACGAGCAGTACGTC. This codes for CASSAGTSYEQYV. The chain is built from TRBV7-2 and TRBJ2-7; 8 bases align to TRBD2. Looked up from germline, CDR1 is SGHTA and CDR2 is FQGNSA. The CDR3 is 13 amino acids. Trimming removed 5 bases from V and 4 bases from J; junction bases left unmatched: 4.

This clonotype was seen more than once but under ten times. This chain uses TRBV6-4 with TRBJ2-3; tentative D call: TRBD1 (6 bases). Germline V CDR1 and CDR2: MRHNA, SNTAGT. CDR3 length: 14 amino acids. V was cut by 5 bases and J by 0 bases, with 9 bases left in between. This chain's CDR3 is CASSRTASTDTQYF. The CDR3 DNA is TGTGCCAGCAGTCGGACAGCTAGCACAGATACGCAGTATTTT.

This rearrangement joins TRBV7-6 to TRBJ1-6; D unresolved. Germline V CDR1 and CDR2: SGHVS, FNYEAQ. The CDR3 sequence is 13 residues long. Trimming removed 1 base from V and 8 bases from J, with 6 bases in between. Here the CDR3 reads CASSLEKDSPLHF. The CDR3 coding sequence is TGTGCCAGCAGCTTAGAAAAGGATTCACCCCTCCACTTT.

CDR3 protein: CASSLNPPRLAGRYNEQFF. In DNA form, the CDR3 reads TGTGCCAGCAGCCTAAATCCCCCAAGACTAGCGGGGAGGTACAATGAGCAGTTCTTC. The chain combines TRBV7-2 with TRBJ2-1; 11 nucleotides match TRBD2. CDR1 and CDR2 (germline): SGHTA, FQGNSA. Trimming took 5 bases from V and 4 from J; bases not matched to a gene: 16. The CDR3 is 19 residues long.

V and J are TRBV7-6 and TRBJ1-4; D is unresolved. Trimming took off 1 base at V and 7 bases at J, with 7 bases between the two ends. This CDR3 comprises 13 residues. CDR1 SGHVS and CDR2 FNYEAQ come from the germline V gene. This CDR3 reads CASSLGPGEKLFF. CDR3 in DNA: TGTGCCAGCAGCTTAGGGCCGGGTGAAAAACTGTTTTTT.

This clonotype has more than one count but fewer than ten. J is TRBJ2-3 and V is TRBV5-1; TRBD2 matches at 13 bases. The CDR3 runs to 16 residues. Per germline, CDR1 SGHRS and CDR2 YFSETQ. Unmatched junction bases numbered 4, after V lost 4 bases and J lost 2 bases. The CDR3 DNA reads as TGCGCCAGCAGCCCGGGACTAGCGGGGCTCACAGATACGCAGTATTTT. Translating gives CASSPGLAGLTDTQYF.

This clonotype was found a few times. This rearrangement joins TRBV2 to TRBJ1-1; TRBD1 might be the D (5 bases). CDR3 length: 12 residues. The germline V gene has CDR1 SNHLY and CDR2 FYNNEI. Trimming removed 2 bases at V and 4 bases at J, with 5 bases between. CDR3 in amino acids: CASSERGTEAFF. CDR3 DNA sequence: TGTGCCAGCAGTGAAAGGGGCACTGAAGCTTTCTTT.

This clonotype has just a few counts. The V and J genes are TRBV12-3 or TRBV12-4 and TRBJ1-2, with D perhaps matching TRBD1 (6 bases). V lost 5 bases to trimming and J lost 1 base, with 23 bases between them. This CDR3 comprises 18 residues. CDR3 amino acids: CASSNDRIRTSDNYGYTF. Here the CDR3 DNA reads TGTGCCAGCAGTAACGACAGGATCCGAACCTCGGATAACTATGGCTACACCTTC.

This clonotype was seen a handful of times. The J gene is TRBJ1-5, the V gene TRBV19; D is ambiguous. CDR3 length: 13 amino acids. With 6 bases removed from V and 4 bases from J, the gap between germline ends came to 10 bases. Germline CDR1 and CDR2: LNHDA and SQIVND (reference sequence). In nucleotides, the CDR3 is TGTGCCAGTAGCCCGACATGGAATCAGCCCCAGCATTTT. It is translated as CASSPTWNQPQHF.

The J gene is TRBJ2-1, the V gene TRBV2, with 7 bases fitting TRBD2. The CDR3 runs to 13 residues. With 0 bases clipped from V and 11 bases from J, the junction kept 4 bases outside the gene matches. Germline-derived CDR1 and CDR2 are SNHLY and FYNNEI. CDR3 sequence reads: CASSEATGGKQFF. The CDR3 nucleotides are TGTGCCAGCAGTGAAGCGACGGGGGGTAAGCAGTTCTTC.

V gene TRBV6-6 combines with J gene TRBJ2-7; D is perhaps TRBD1 or TRBD2 (6 bases each). CDR3 length: 13 amino acids. The V gene's germline CDR1 is MNHNY and CDR2 SVGAGI (reference sequence). V was shortened by 2 bases and J by 7 bases, with 12 bases between the two germline ends. In DNA form, the CDR3 reads TGTGCCAGCAGTTACGGGGGGCCGGGTGAGCAGTACGTC. As protein: CASSYGGPGEQYV.

CDR3 nucleotide sequence: TGCGCCAGCAGCTTTGGGACGGTATCATCGGGTGAAAAACTGTTTTTT. Protein product: CASSFGTVSSGEKLFF. This chain uses TRBV5-1 with TRBJ1-4, with a weak D call TRBD1 (5 bases). The CDR3 has 16 amino acids. Germline V CDR1 and CDR2: SGHRS, YFSETQ. V dropped 2 bases and J dropped 7 bases, with 18 bases sitting between them.

There are a few counts of this clonotype. The V gene is TRBV20-1, the J gene TRBJ2-3; TRBD1 might be the D (6 bases). Between the trimmed V and J ends, which lost 3 bases and 5 bases, there was a span of 12 bases. This CDR3 region has 13 residues. Per germline, CDR1 DFQATT and CDR2 SNEGSKA (reference sequence). The CDR3 here is CSASGRGQDTQYF. The CDR3 DNA sequence: TGCAGTGCTAGTGGCAGGGGTCAAGATACGCAGTATTTT.

This clonotype was seen a handful of times. V and J are TRBV28 and TRBJ2-7; D is tentatively TRBD1 or TRBD2 (7 bases each). Between the trimmed V and J ends, which lost 4 bases and 2 bases, there was a span of 15 bases. This CDR3 region has 15 residues. The germline gives CDR1 MDHEN, CDR2 SYDVKM. The chain's CDR3 is CASSYAGGGAYEQYV. CDR3 bases: TGTGCCAGCAGTTATGCAGGGGGGGGCGCCTACGAGCAGTACGTC.

This clonotype was detected only a few times. CDR3 loop: CASSPPPLVMKTQYF. The CDR3 bases are TGTGCCAGCAGCCCCCCCCCACTAGTAATGAAGACCCAGTACTTC. This chain joins TRBV3-1 and TRBJ2-5, with D possibly TRBD2 on 5 matching bases. CDR3 length: 15 residues. The germline CDR1 and CDR2 sequences are LGHDT and YNNKEL (reference sequence). Trimming cost V 4 bases and J 6 bases, with 18 bases left between them.

This clonotype was detected many times. V and J are TRBV5-4 and TRBJ2-1; D is unclear. The CDR3 has 15 amino acids. V dropped 4 bases and J dropped 0 bases, with 11 bases sitting between them. In germline, CDR1 is SGHNT, CDR2 YYREEE (reference sequence). CDR3 sequence: CASSPTSSSYNEQFF. CDR3 nucleotides: TGTGCCAGCAGCCCGACTTCCAGCTCCTACAATGAGCAGTTCTTC.

In its sample, this clonotype was seen a few times. This sequence joins TRBV20-1 and TRBJ1-1; D is unresolved. The CDR3 has 13 amino acids. Germline V gene data show CDR1 as DFQATT and CDR2 as SNEGSKA (reference sequence). V gave up 4 bases and J gave up 1 base, with 10 bases separating them. The chain's CDR3 is CSATAGQNTEAFF. CDR3 nucleotide sequence: TGCAGTGCTACGGCAGGTCAGAACACTGAAGCTTTCTTT.

V gene TRBV20-1 combines with J gene TRBJ2-7; either TRBD1 or TRBD2 may fit D (5 bases each). V dropped 6 bases and J dropped 3 bases, with 12 bases sitting between them. The CDR3 has 12 amino acids. CDR1 is DFQATT and CDR2 is SNEGSKA in the germline V gene (reference sequence). CDR3 amino acids: CSAMGRSYEQYF. CDR3 nucleotides: TGCAGTGCCATGGGACGCAGCTACGAGCAGTACTTC.

This clonotype occurred a few times. The V and J genes are TRBV5-1 and TRBJ1-1; TRBD1 might be the D (5 bases). The V and J ends lost 1 base and 5 bases respectively, with 15 bases between them. There are 15 residues in the CDR3. Germline CDR1 and CDR2: SGHRS and YFSETQ. The CDR3 nucleotides are TGCGCCAGCAGCTTGTCTGATGTGGGGGGAACTGAAGCTTTCTTT. This translates into CASSLSDVGGTEAFF.

This clonotype was seen a few times. Its ends do not fully match the called genes, so a read error is possible. The V and J genes are TRBV7-9 and TRBJ1-1; D uncertain. The germline CDR1 and CDR2 sequences are SEHNR and FQNEAQ (reference sequence). The CDR3 loop spans 12 amino acids. The CDR3 region is CASSPTLPGDSF. The CDR3 DNA follows: TGTGCCAGCAGCCCGACCCTTCCTGGGGATTCGTTT.

V and J are TRBV7-2 and TRBJ1-6, with no clear D. Germline CDR1 SGHTA, CDR2 FQGNSA. The CDR3 covers 14 residues. V lost 5 bases and J lost 9, with 14 bases in between. The CDR3 here is CASSLTVGSSPLHF. The CDR3 DNA sequence: TGTGCCAGCAGCCTAACGGTCGGCAGTTCACCCCTCCACTTT.

The V gene is TRBV14, the J gene TRBJ1-1; D remains unclear. Trimming shortened V by 0 bases and J by 8 bases, and 19 bases separated the two germline ends. The CDR3 is 16 amino acids. The V gene's germline CDR1 is SGHDN and CDR2 FVKESK. CDR3 in amino acids: CASSQDLVGLGMEAFF. The DNA of the CDR3 is TGTGCCAGCAGCCAAGATCTAGTCGGGCTAGGGATGGAAGCTTTCTTT.

This clonotype was detected once. The V call is TRBV7-6, the J call TRBJ2-1, with 7 bases aligning to TRBD1. CDR3 size: 15 residues. Losses at the gene ends were 6 bases for V and 5 bases for J; bases not matched to a gene: 10. The germline gives CDR1 SGHVS, CDR2 FNYEAQ. CDR3 in amino acids: CASSRVGDRDNEQFF. The CDR3, as DNA: TGTGCCAGCAGTCGAGTCGGAGACAGGGACAATGAGCAGTTCTTC.

With respect to this clonotype: A much larger clone is a single base away; this may be a read error. The chain combines TRBV5-1 with TRBJ2-6; D is ambiguous. Per germline, CDR1 SGHRS and CDR2 YFSETQ. The CDR3 totals 16 residues. In DNA, the CDR3 is TGCGCCAGCAGCCTACCTACAAGCTCTGGGTCCAACGTCCTGACTTTC. Residues: CASSLPTSSGSNVLTF.

This clonotype was picked up many times. This chain links TRBV12-3 or TRBV12-4 with TRBJ2-3; D possibly uses TRBD1 or TRBD2 (5 bases each). This CDR3 is built from 13 residues. Trimming removed 3 bases at V and 4 bases at J, with 8 bases between. Here the CDR3 DNA reads TGTGCCAGCAGTTTCGGGGCTGCAGATACGCAGTATTTT. This codes for CASSFGAADTQYF.

This clonotype was seen at least ten times. This rearrangement joins TRBV5-1 to TRBJ2-3; the match to TRBD1 covers 7 bases. Per germline, CDR1 SGHRS and CDR2 YFSETQ. This CDR3 is built from 13 residues. V lost 6 bases, J lost 6 bases, and 7 bases stayed unmatched. The CDR3 sequence is CASMRGGPDTQYF. The DNA for the CDR3 is TGCGCCAGCATGCGAGGGGGCCCGGATACGCAGTATTTT.

V and J are TRBV4-3 and TRBJ2-3, with D perhaps assigned TRBD1 or TRBD2 (6 bases each). Germline CDR1 is LGHNA and CDR2 is YSLEER. CDR3 length equals 18 residues. Trimming cost V 3 bases and J 0 bases, with 19 bases left between them. In nucleotides, the CDR3 is TGCGCCAGCAGCCAGTCCTCACACGGGGGCCCTAGCACAGATACGCAGTATTTT. Translating gives CASSQSSHGGPSTDTQYF.